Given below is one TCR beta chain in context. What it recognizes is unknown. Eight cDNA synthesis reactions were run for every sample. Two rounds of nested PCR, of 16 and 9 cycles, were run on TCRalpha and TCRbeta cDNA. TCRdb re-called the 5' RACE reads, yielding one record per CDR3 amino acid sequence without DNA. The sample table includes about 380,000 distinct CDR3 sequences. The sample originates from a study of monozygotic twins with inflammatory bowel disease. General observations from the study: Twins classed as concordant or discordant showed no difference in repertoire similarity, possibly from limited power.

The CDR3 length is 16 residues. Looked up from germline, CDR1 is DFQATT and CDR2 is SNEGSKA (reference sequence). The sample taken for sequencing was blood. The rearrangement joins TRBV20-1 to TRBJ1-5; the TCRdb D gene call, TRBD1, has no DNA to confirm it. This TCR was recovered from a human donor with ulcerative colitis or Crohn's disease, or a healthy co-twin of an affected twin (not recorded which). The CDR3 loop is CSARDSAGDSNQPQHF.